The TCR beta chain described here comes from a study of blood T cells in healthy people across ages. Study-level information: Per two T cells, template switching captured roughly one barcoded beta molecule. Whole-study findings and limits: Higher naive T cell percentage went strongly together with higher TCR beta diversity.

Next came a second PCR, run for about 7 to 12 cycles, which used a sample-barcoded 5' primer along with a J-beta primer mix. Tags on each cDNA molecule came from a template-switch adaptor with 12 random nucleotides. Via MiXCR, TCRdb re-called the 5' RACE reads, giving one row per CDR3 protein. Among around 1,600,000 distinct CDR3 sequences listed, approximately 43% were seen once. About this clonotype itself: Antigen unknown.

PBMCs, at least 6.5 million per sample, were isolated. CDR1 MNHEY and CDR2 SVGEGT come from the germline V gene. The CDR3 consists of 15 residues. V was shortened by 5 bases and J by 1 base, with 14 bases between the two germline ends. The sequence was collected from a woman under 30 in good health. The material sequenced was blood. The rearrangement links TRBV6-2 or TRBV6-3 to TRBJ1-2, with a possible D match to TRBD1 (5 bases). The CDR3 DNA follows: TGTGCCAGCAGTGTGCCGGGACGGATTAACTATGGCTACACCTTC. Translating gives CASSVPGRINYGYTF.